This is a list of T cell receptor beta chains from one sample in a study of regulatory T cells in long-lasting Graves disease. One entry per CDR3 protein results from TCRdb running MiXCR on the multiplex PCR reads. The sample consists of fewer than 400,000 distinct CDR3 sequences, less than 25% of them appearing once. The sample here was peripheral blood mononuclear cells (PBMCs), taken when the disease was refractory, from a patient treated with antithyroid drugs. The receptors originated from a female donor with Graves disease. The CDR3 runs from the conserved cysteine through the conserved F or W. Each record gives: clone size, D gene, J gene, V gene, CDR3 protein, CDR3 DNA. D genes are given only for firm matches. Rows may omit the clone size; those that give it use once, few, many or a size class.

many	.	TRBJ2-5	TRBV30	CAWSGGSTEQETQYF	TGTGCCTGGAGTGGTGGTTCGACGGAACAAGAGACCCAGTACTTC
.	.	TRBJ2-5	TRBV27	CASSKDQETQYF	TGTGCCAGCAGTAAGGACCAAGAGACCCAGTACTTC
many	.	TRBJ1-4	TRBV20-1	CSAVNSGEKLFF	TGCAGTGCTGTCAATTCGGGTGAAAAACTGTTTTTT
.	.	TRBJ2-3	TRBV10-2	CASSEFGSTQYF	TGCGCCAGCAGTGAGTTTGGGTCAACGCAGTATTTT
.	TRBD1	TRBJ1-2	TRBV18	CASSPQGGTSNPYGYTF	TGTGCCAGCTCACCCCAGGGGGGGACTTCAAACCCATATGGCTACACCTTC
many	.	TRBJ1-2	TRBV20-1	CSARGAGWGYTF	TGCAGTGCTAGAGGCGCAGGGTGGGGCTACACCTTC
.	TRBD1	TRBJ2-7	TRBV7-9	CASSPDRGTNSYEQYF	TGTGCCAGCAGCCCAGACAGGGGGACAAACTCCTACGAGCAGTACTTC
many	.	TRBJ2-2	TRBV30	CAWSVQTNTGELFF	TGTGCCTGGAGTGTACAAACGAACACCGGGGAGCTGTTTTTT
.	.	TRBJ2-2	TRBV6-1	CASSPREVGELFF	TGTGCCAGCAGCCCCAGAGAAGTCGGGGAGCTGTTTTTT
many	.	TRBJ2-7	TRBV20-1	CSGEDESYEQYF	TGCAGTGGCGAGGACGAGTCCTACGAGCAGTACTTC
.	TRBD2	TRBJ2-2	TRBV30	CARAGVAGNTGELFF	TGTGCCCGGGCGGGGGTAGCGGGAAACACCGGGGAGCTGTTTTTT
.	.	TRBJ2-1	TRBV10-3	CAISAGWDNEQFF	TGTGCCATCAGTGCCGGCTGGGACAATGAGCAGTTCTTC